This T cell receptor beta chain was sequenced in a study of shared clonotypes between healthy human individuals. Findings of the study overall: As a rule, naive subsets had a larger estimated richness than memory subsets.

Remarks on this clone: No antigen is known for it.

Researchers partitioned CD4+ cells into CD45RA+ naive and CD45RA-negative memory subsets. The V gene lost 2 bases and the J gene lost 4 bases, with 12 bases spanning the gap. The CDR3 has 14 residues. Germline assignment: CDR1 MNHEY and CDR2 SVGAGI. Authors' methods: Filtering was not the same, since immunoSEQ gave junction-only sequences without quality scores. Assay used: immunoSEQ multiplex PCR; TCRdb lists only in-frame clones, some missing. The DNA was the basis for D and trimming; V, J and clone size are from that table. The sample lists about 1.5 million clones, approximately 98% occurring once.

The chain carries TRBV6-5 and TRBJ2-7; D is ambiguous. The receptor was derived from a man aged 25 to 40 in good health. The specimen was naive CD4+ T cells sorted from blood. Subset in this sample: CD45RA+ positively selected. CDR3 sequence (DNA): TGTGCCAGCAGTTACACAGCGAGCTCTTACGAGCAGTACTTC. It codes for CASSYTASSYEQYF.